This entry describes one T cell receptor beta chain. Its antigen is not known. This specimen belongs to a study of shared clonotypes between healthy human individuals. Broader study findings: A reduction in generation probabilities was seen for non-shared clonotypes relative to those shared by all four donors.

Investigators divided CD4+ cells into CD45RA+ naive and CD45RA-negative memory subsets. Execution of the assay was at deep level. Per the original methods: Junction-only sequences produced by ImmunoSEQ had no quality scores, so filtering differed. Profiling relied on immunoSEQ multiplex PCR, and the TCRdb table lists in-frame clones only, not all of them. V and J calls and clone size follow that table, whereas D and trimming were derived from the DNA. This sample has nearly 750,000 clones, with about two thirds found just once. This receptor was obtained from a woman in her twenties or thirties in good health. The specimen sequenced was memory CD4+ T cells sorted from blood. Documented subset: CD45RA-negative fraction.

The CDR3 sequence: CASSKPGQLNTEAFF. DNA for the CDR3: TGCGCCAGCAGCAAACCGGGACAGTTGAACACTGAAGCTTTCTTT. This chain links TRBV4-1 with TRBJ1-1; TRBD1 agrees at 7 bases. The V segment lost 5 bases and the J segment 0 bases; nucleotides outside the gene matches: 6. This CDR3 spans 15 amino acids. CDR1 is MGHRA, CDR2 YSYEKL, per germline.